This TCR beta chain was sequenced during a study of blood T cell repertoires in COVID-19 (dated by TCRdb to about 2020). A note on the overall study: Samples covering the acute and convalescent phases of COVID-19 were provided by collaborators in the United States, Italy and Spain. The prospective study material was composed of cDNA or gDNA derived from T cells, B-cell-depleted T cells, or PBMCs. The dataset comprised deeply sampled blood TCRbeta repertoires from subjects exposed to, actively infected with, or recovered from COVID-19. The repertoires were released in a freely available public database meant as a resource for research on the immune response to SARS-CoV-2. Samples were obtained from the ongoing ImmuneRACE study (first 160 participants) and from over a thousand subjects provided by 6 global collaborators. A de-identified subject ID, COVID-19 status, age in years and sex were almost always included in the sample metadata. HLA class I and class II types, where available, came from metadata supplied by the sample provider rather than from assay-based typing.

TCRbeta CDR3 regions were amplified from genomic DNA using the immunoSEQ Assay, a bias-controlled multiplex PCR. The paper's data handling went like this. The number of nucleated cells in each sample was estimated by amplification of reference gene primers within the assay. Sequence reads were collapsed and filtered to measure the absolute abundance of every unique TCRbeta CDR3 rearrangement. For each sample, productive Simpson clonality was calculated as the square root of Simpson's diversity index across productive rearrangements. TCRdb mirrors the immuneACCESS table, restricted to in-frame sequences. Some clones are absent from its copies; in checked studies, under half trace to an unresolved V gene, and the reason for the others is unknown. V and J calls and clone size are as listed in that table; D and trimming were resolved from the DNA. Across this sample there are some 46,000 clones, with around 75% seen only once. Around 64% of the sample goes to the ten largest clones.

Turning to this clone: What antigen it recognizes has not been identified. The input lacks base qualities; no much larger clone sits a single base away.

Taken from the germline V gene, the CDR1 and CDR2 loops are MNHNS and SASEGT. V is shortened by 3 bases, J by 3 bases, and the region joining them spans 15 bases. From the cysteine through the phenylalanine, the CDR3 covers 16 amino acids. The CDR3 DNA has 48 bases and is translated from base 1. The collaborating institutions used their own protocols to collect whole blood in K2EDTA tubes. For TCRbeta analysis, collaborators shipped samples in one of three forms: frozen whole blood, isolated PBMCs, or DNA extracted from either of those sample types. Study-wide findings and limitations: Clinical and demographic metadata were provided uncurated, with the amount varying by source and participant.

Sequenced input: peripheral blood. The V and J genes are TRBV6-1 and TRBJ2-4; TRBD2 is a possible D gene, resting on 8 matching bases. The sequence came from a man older than 75 with acute or convalescent COVID-19. The CDR3 region reads CASSEGLDRVKNIQYF. The nucleotide sequence reads TGTGCCAGCAGTGAGGGACTAGACAGGGTCAAAAACATTCAGTACTTC.